The rows below give T cell receptor beta chains drawn from one sample of a study of blood T cell repertoires in COVID-19. The data were produced by immunoSEQ multiplex PCR, yet TCRdb's version contains in-frame clones alone and is incomplete. This repertoire shows some 220,000 clones, 83% found once; its top ten account for 1.3%. The sequenced sample consisted of peripheral blood. The receptors shown here come from a woman aged 25 to 39 with COVID-19, enrolled during active disease. Each CDR3 is given with its conserved first and last residue. D genes are given only for firm matches. Clone size appears in some rows only: once, few, many, or a class for an expanded clone.

cdr3_aa	cdr3_nt	v_call	d_call	clone_size	j_call
CASSWTGGTLHF	TGTGCCAGCTCTTGGACAGGGGGCACCCTCCACTTT	TRBV27	TRBD1	once	TRBJ1-6
CASSLDIGTGTGELFF	TGTGCCAGCAGCCTGGACATAGGAACTGGCACCGGGGAGCTGTTTTTT	TRBV7-6	.	.	TRBJ2-2
CASRSSTGVGANVLTF	TGTGCCAGTAGAAGCTCTACAGGGGTTGGGGCCAACGTCCTGACTTTC	TRBV2	TRBD1	.	TRBJ2-6
CASSEAETGRNIQYF	TGTGCCAGCAGTGAAGCGGAGACAGGGCGGAACATTCAGTACTTC	TRBV6-1	TRBD1	.	TRBJ2-4
CASSRGEGAGETQYF	TGTGCCAGCAGCCGTGGGGAGGGCGCGGGAGAGACCCAGTACTTC	TRBV11-3	TRBD2	.	TRBJ2-5
CASSLAGDRAYEAFF	TGCGCCAGCAGCTTGGCCGGGGACAGGGCCTATGAAGCTTTCTTT	TRBV5-1	TRBD1	.	TRBJ1-1
CASSLARGQETQYF	TGCGCCAGCAGCTTGGCCAGGGGGCAAGAGACCCAGTACTTC	TRBV5-1	TRBD1	.	TRBJ2-5
CASSSLVDFGQAEETQYF	TGTGCCAGCAGCTCCCTCGTCGACTTCGGACAGGCCGAAGAGACCCAGTACTTC	TRBV7-9	TRBD1	.	TRBJ2-5
CASSISQGSGNTIYF	TGTGCCAGTAGTATATCCCAGGGCTCTGGAAACACCATATATTTT	TRBV19	.	.	TRBJ1-3
CASSLTGVEGTGELFF	TGTGCCAGTAGCCTAACAGGGGTTGAAGGCACCGGGGAGCTGTTTTTT	TRBV19	TRBD1	few	TRBJ2-2
CASSVIVASTDTQYF	TGTGCCAGTAGTGTGATAGTCGCTAGCACAGATACGCAGTATTTT	TRBV19	.	.	TRBJ2-3
CASSSGTGGFNSPLHF	TGTGCCAGCAGTTCCGGGACAGGGGGGTTTAATTCACCCCTCCACTTT	TRBV5-4	TRBD1	once	TRBJ1-6
CASSYSKRQGELFF	TGTGCCAGCAGTTACTCGAAACGTCAGGGGGAGCTGTTTTTT	TRBV6-5	.	few	TRBJ2-2
CASSPGVKSPLHF	TGTGCCAGCAGCCCAGGGGTCAAATCTCCCCTCCACTTT	TRBV3-1/TRBV3-2	.	.	TRBJ1-6
CASRMSGTGSNSPLHF	TGTGCCAGTAGGATGAGTGGGACAGGTTCGAATTCACCCCTCCACTTT	TRBV19	TRBD1	.	TRBJ1-6
CASSSVQGAIYGYTF	TGTGCCAGCAGCTCCGTACAGGGGGCTATCTATGGCTACACCTTC	TRBV7-2	TRBD1	.	TRBJ1-2
CASSGSGRGADTQYF	TGTGCCAGCAGCGGTAGCGGGAGAGGGGCTGATACGCAGTATTTT	TRBV9	TRBD2	few	TRBJ2-3
CASSPSSGLGFF	TGTGCCAGCAGTCCCTCTAGCGGACTGGGGTTCTTC	TRBV27	TRBD2	few	TRBJ2-1
CASSTRGRDYGYTF	TGTGCCAGCAGCACGAGGGGGCGCGACTATGGCTACACCTTC	TRBV9	TRBD1	.	TRBJ1-2
CASSGGADTSYEQYF	TGTGCCAGTAGTGGAGGGGCGGACACCTCCTACGAGCAGTACTTC	TRBV19	.	few	TRBJ2-7
CASSLGGLTGELFF	TGTGCCAGCAGCTTAGGGGGACTTACCGGGGAGCTGTTTTTT	TRBV7-2	.	.	TRBJ2-2
CASSLWGGTSYEQYF	TGCGCCAGCAGTCTCTGGGGCGGGACTTCCTACGAGCAGTACTTC	TRBV5-1	.	.	TRBJ2-7
CASSLSSPGQDNSPLHF	TGTGCCAGCAGTTTATCGAGTCCGGGACAGGATAATTCACCCCTCCACTTT	TRBV28	TRBD1	.	TRBJ1-6
CASLLRRGDTDTQYF	TGTGCCAGTCTATTGCGGCGGGGGGACACAGATACGCAGTATTTT	TRBV6-6	TRBD2	once	TRBJ2-3
CASSLQGGQGRNQPQHF	TGTGCCAGCAGTCTCCAGGGGGGACAGGGGCGAAATCAGCCCCAGCATTTT	TRBV2	TRBD1	.	TRBJ1-5
CSVATGGYGYTF	TGCAGCGTTGCAACAGGGGGCTATGGCTACACCTTC	TRBV29-1	TRBD1	once	TRBJ1-2
CASSSRLAGGYEQFF	TGTGCCAGCAGCTCGAGGCTAGCGGGAGGCTATGAGCAGTTCTTC	TRBV7-9	TRBD2	.	TRBJ2-1
CASSIETGGAHTGELFF	TGTGCCAGTAGTATCGAAACAGGGGGCGCGCACACCGGGGAGCTGTTTTTT	TRBV19	TRBD1	few	TRBJ2-2
CASQYGGSEEKLFF	TGTGCCAGTCAGTATGGAGGGTCGGAAGAAAAACTGTTTTTT	TRBV19	.	few	TRBJ1-4
CASSLRGIGNTIYF	TGTGCCAGCAGCTTGAGGGGGATTGGAAACACCATATATTTT	TRBV7-8	.	.	TRBJ1-3
CASSAGWGPYGYTF	TGTGCCAGCAGCGCGGGTTGGGGGCCCTATGGCTACACCTTC	TRBV7-8	.	.	TRBJ1-2
CASSLGRINYGYTF	TGTGCCAGCAGCTTAGGGCGGATTAACTATGGCTACACCTTC	TRBV11-1	.	few	TRBJ1-2
CASSPPKGQRSYEQYF	TGTGCCAGCTCACCACCGAAGGGGCAGAGGTCCTACGAGCAGTACTTC	TRBV18	.	.	TRBJ2-7
CASSPSPTGRNEQFF	TGTGCCAGCAGCCCCAGCCCAACAGGGAGAAATGAGCAGTTCTTC	TRBV5-4	.	few	TRBJ2-1
CASTRGGSYNSPLHF	TGCGCCAGCACCCGAGGAGGCTCCTATAATTCACCCCTCCACTTT	TRBV5-1	.	.	TRBJ1-6